What follows are 24 T cell receptor beta chains derived from one specimen sequenced in a study of OX40 agonist ivuxolimab in advanced cancers. Clones were read by immunoSEQ multiplex PCR, and TCRdb kept only the in-frame ones, dropping some. The sample has over 50,000 clones, 92% seen once; the top ten hold approximately 23%. The sequencing used CD4+ or CD8+ T cells sorted from blood, collected in a trial of the OX40 agonist ivuxolimab. Receptors were obtained from an adult with an advanced solid tumor such as melanoma, head and neck, liver or kidney cancer.

The genes are TRBV9 and TRBJ1-4; no clear D. CDR3 length: 13 residues. V was trimmed by 4 bases and J by 2 bases, leaving 6 bases between them. From germline, CDR1 is SGDLS and CDR2 YYNGEE. The CDR3 sequence is CASSKNTNEKLFF. The CDR3 nucleotides read TGTGCCAGCAGCAAAAATACTAATGAAAAACTGTTTTTT.

The chain carries TRBV13 and TRBJ2-1, with D perhaps TRBD2 (6 bases). This CDR3 contains 13 residues. V lost 5 bases and J lost 4, with 9 bases in between. CDR1 is PRHDT, CDR2 FYEKMQ, per germline (reference sequence). The CDR3 bases are TGTGCCAGCAGCCCGGCGGGGTACAATGAGCAGTTCTTC. This codes for CASSPAGYNEQFF.

The chain is built from TRBV6-5 and TRBJ1-1, with unresolved D. This CDR3 contains 11 residues. V lost 6 bases and J 7 bases, leaving 9 bases between the germline ends. The germline gives CDR1 MNHEY, CDR2 SVGAGI. CDR3 region: CASSHGDEAFF. The CDR3 DNA follows: TGTGCCAGCAGCCATGGAGATGAAGCTTTCTTT.

A remark on this clone: A read error may account for a junction end that differs from germline. The chain has TRBV7-6 and TRBJ2-1, with 9 positions matching TRBD1. Germline V gives CDR1 SGHVS, CDR2 FNYEAQ. The length of the CDR3 is 14 residues. CDR3 sequence (DNA): TGCGCCAGCAGCTTGGACAGGGGCCACAATGAGCAGTTCTTC. Translated: CASSLDRGHNEQFF. Complete variable domain (other parts from reference TRBV7-6 and TRBJ2-1): GAGVSQSPRYKVTKRGQDVALRCDPISGHVSLYWYRQALGQGPEFLTYFNYEAQQDKSGLPNDRFSAERPEGSISTLTIQRTEQRDSAMYRCASSLDRGHNEQFFGPGTRLTVL.

This chain connects TRBV5-8 to TRBJ2-1, with D tentatively TRBD1 (6 bases). V was clipped by 3 bases and J by 6 bases, with 10 bases between them. The germline CDR1 and CDR2 sequences are SGHTS and YDEGEE. This CDR3 comprises 13 residues. Written as DNA, the CDR3 is TGTGCCAGCAGCTCCCGGGACACCAATGAGCAGTTCTTC. Translating it yields CASSSRDTNEQFF.

This chain connects TRBV5-1 to TRBJ1-5; tentative D call: TRBD1 (6 bases). The CDR3 has 18 residues. CDR1 is SGHRS, CDR2 YFSETQ, per germline. V was shortened by 0 bases and J by 2 bases, with 18 bases between the two germline ends. The CDR3 protein is CASSLASVVWTGNQPQHF. The CDR3 DNA is TGCGCCAGCAGCTTGGCAAGCGTTGTATGGACAGGCAATCAGCCCCAGCATTTT.

This clone occurred once. CDR3: CASLGQDQIYSGNTIYF. The CDR3 nucleotides are TGTGCCAGCCTGGGACAGGACCAAATCTACTCTGGAAACACCATATATTTT. The gene calls are TRBV2 and TRBJ1-3, with 8 bases identical to TRBD1. V lost 8 bases, J lost 0 bases, and 12 bases stayed unmatched. The CDR3 is made up of 17 amino acids. CDR1 SNHLY and CDR2 FYNNEI come from the germline V gene.

The V and J genes are TRBV5-6 and TRBJ2-7; D is unclear. CDR1 and CDR2 (germline): SGHDT, YYEEEE. Between the trimmed V and J ends, which lost 3 bases and 7 bases, there was a span of 11 bases. The CDR3 extends over 12 amino acids. The CDR3 DNA reads TGTGCCAGCAGCTCCCCCGGGTTGGAGCAGTACTTC. The encoded protein is CASSSPGLEQYF.

The chain recombines TRBV27 with TRBJ1-5; D gene unclear. CDR1 is MNHEY, CDR2 SMNVEV, per germline (reference sequence). V was cut by 1 base and J by 0 bases, with 1 base left in between. The CDR3 loop spans 13 amino acids. CDR3 coding DNA: TGTGCCAGCAGTTTATTTAGCAATCAGCCCCAGCATTTT. Amino acids: CASSLFSNQPQHF.

The rearrangement links TRBV28 to TRBJ2-1, with 11 bases fitting TRBD2. Germline V lookup: CDR1 MDHEN, CDR2 SYDVKM. This CDR3 contains 13 residues. V trimming: 6 bases; J trimming: 9 bases; junction bases outside the gene matches: 4. The CDR3 spells CASRLAGGSEQFF. The CDR3 coding sequence is TGTGCCAGCAGGCTAGCGGGAGGTAGTGAGCAGTTCTTC.

The chain recombines TRBV2 with TRBJ2-3; TRBD2 aligns across 7 bases. V trimming: 6 bases; J trimming: 2 bases; junction bases outside the gene matches: 11. Germline V CDR1 and CDR2: SNHLY, FYNNEI. The CDR3 contains 16 residues. As DNA, the CDR3 is TGTGCCAGCAGACTCAAAAACGCGGGAGCCACAGATACGCAGTATTTT. Its translation is CASRLKNAGATDTQYF. Combining the CDR3 with reference TRBV2 and TRBJ2-3 gives the whole variable domain EPEVTQTPSHQVTQMGQEVILRCVPISNHLYFYWYRQILGQKVEFLVSFYNNEISEKSEIFDDQFSVERPDGSNFTLKIRSTKLEDSAMYFCASRLKNAGATDTQYFGPGTRLTVL.

The rearrangement links TRBV4-3 to TRBJ2-3; D gene ambiguous. CDR3 size: 13 residues. The ends were cut back, 0 bases at V and 7 bases at J, with 8 bases in the middle. CDR1 is LGHNA, CDR2 YSLEER, per germline. CDR3 bases: TGCGCCAGCAGCCAAGATCCCGGAAATACGCAGTATTTT. Translating gives CASSQDPGNTQYF.

This sequence joins TRBV2 and TRBJ1-1; 7 bases are a match to TRBD1. The CDR3 has 17 residues. CDR1 SNHLY and CDR2 FYNNEI come from the germline V gene. J was trimmed by 6 bases and V by 0 bases; bases with no gene match: 13. The CDR3 region has the DNA TGTGCCAGCAGTGAAGCAGGGGGCGCCCCCCGGGGGGCTGAAGCTTTCTTT. This gives the protein CASSEAGGAPRGAEAFF.

The chain has TRBV2 and TRBJ1-2; D is ambiguous. This CDR3 spans 14 amino acids. Germline V lookup: CDR1 SNHLY, CDR2 FYNNEI. V lost 4 bases and J 2 bases, leaving 11 bases between the germline ends. This CDR3 reads CASSADMWNYGYTF. CDR3 DNA sequence: TGTGCCAGCAGTGCAGACATGTGGAACTATGGCTACACCTTC. The full variable domain, rest sourced from reference TRBV2 and TRBJ1-2, is EPEVTQTPSHQVTQMGQEVILRCVPISNHLYFYWYRQILGQKVEFLVSFYNNEISEKSEIFDDQFSVERPDGSNFTLKIRSTKLEDSAMYFCASSADMWNYGYTFGSGTRLTVV.

This chain uses TRBV7-2 with TRBJ2-1; 12 nucleotides match TRBD2. J gave up 9 bases and V 6 bases, and 6 bases lay outside the gene matches. The length of the CDR3 is 14 residues. Germline CDR1 SGHTA, CDR2 FQGNSA. CDR3 sequence (DNA): TGTGCCAGCAGTGGACTAGCGGGGTTCGGTGAGCAGTTCTTC. Protein: CASSGLAGFGEQFF.

The rearrangement joins TRBV30 to TRBJ1-5; 7 bases fit TRBD1. V trimming: 7 bases; J trimming: 0 bases; junction bases outside the gene matches: 6. The CDR3 sequence is 14 residues long. The germline gives CDR1 GTSNPN, CDR2 SVGIG (reference sequence). The CDR3 sequence: CASGTENSNQPQHF. In DNA, the CDR3 is TGTGCCTCGGGGACAGAGAATAGCAATCAGCCCCAGCATTTT.

The V call is TRBV7-9, the J call TRBJ1-4; 8 bases fit TRBD1. Germline lookup yields CDR1 SEHNR and CDR2 FQNEAQ (reference sequence). This CDR3 region has 17 residues. With V trimmed by 10 bases and J by 4 bases, 17 bases remained unmatched. In DNA, the CDR3 is TGTGCCACTGAAGCGGGACAGGCCGAGAATGTTAATGAAAAACTGTTTTTT. Residues: CATEAGQAENVNEKLFF.

The rearrangement joins TRBV15 to TRBJ1-5; D is perhaps TRBD1 (6 bases). Between the trimmed V and J ends, which lost 3 bases and 0 bases, there was a span of 12 bases. This CDR3 region has 16 residues. Germline values: CDR1 LNHNV, CDR2 YYDKDF (reference sequence). As DNA, the CDR3 is TGTGCCACCAGCAGGGCCGGGGGGCTTAGCAATCAGCCCCAGCATTTT. As protein: CATSRAGGLSNQPQHF.

The CDR3 region is CASSVGPPGFLQKDEQFF. CDR3 DNA: TGTGCCAGCAGCGTAGGCCCTCCCGGCTTTCTCCAAAAGGATGAGCAGTTCTTC. This chain links TRBV9 with TRBJ2-1, with D unresolved. In germline, CDR1 is SGDLS, CDR2 YYNGEE. CDR3 size: 18 residues. V lost 0 bases and J lost 8, with 24 bases in between.

The chain recombines TRBV19 with TRBJ2-7; D not certain. Deletions cut 4 bases from V and 0 bases from J, with 7 bases between. The CDR3 extends over 13 amino acids. Germline CDR1 is LNHDA and CDR2 is SQIVND (reference sequence). The CDR3 is CASSNADSYEQYF. The CDR3 DNA is TGTGCCAGTAGTAACGCGGACTCCTACGAGCAGTACTTC.

CDR3 DNA: TGCGCCAGCAGCTTACGGGTTGGGCACGAGCAGTACTTC. Translating it yields CASSLRVGHEQYF. The V and J genes are TRBV5-1 and TRBJ2-7; D is uncertain. Per the germline V gene, CDR1 is SGHRS and CDR2 is YFSETQ. This CDR3 has 13 amino acids. Trimming left V 2 bases short and J 5 bases short, with 11 bases between.

The V gene is TRBV14, the J gene TRBJ2-1; D remains unclear. This CDR3 comprises 13 residues. Trimming stripped 3 bases from V and 10 bases from J, with 13 bases between. The germline V gene encodes CDR1 SGHDN and CDR2 FVKESK. The CDR3 coding sequence is TGTGCCAGCAGCCACCGAAGTATAGTGGAGCAGTTCTTC. It specifies CASSHRSIVEQFF.

The rearrangement uses TRBV11-1 and TRBJ2-3; D not certain. V was clipped by 0 bases and J by 0 bases, with 7 bases between them. Germline loops: CDR1 SGHAT, CDR2 FQDESV (reference sequence). The CDR3 totals 15 residues. The DNA for the CDR3 is TGTGCCAGCAGCTTAGCACAGCCTAGCACAGATACGCAGTATTTT. Its protein is CASSLAQPSTDTQYF.

V gene TRBV19 combines with J gene TRBJ2-5; D may be TRBD2 (5 bases). Germline V lookup: CDR1 LNHDA, CDR2 SQIVND (reference sequence). This CDR3 has 15 residues. V was trimmed by 1 base and J by 5 bases, leaving 14 bases between them. The CDR3 region is CASSIGRGRTETQYF. In nucleotides, the CDR3 is TGTGCCAGTAGTATAGGACGGGGTCGAACGGAGACCCAGTACTTC.